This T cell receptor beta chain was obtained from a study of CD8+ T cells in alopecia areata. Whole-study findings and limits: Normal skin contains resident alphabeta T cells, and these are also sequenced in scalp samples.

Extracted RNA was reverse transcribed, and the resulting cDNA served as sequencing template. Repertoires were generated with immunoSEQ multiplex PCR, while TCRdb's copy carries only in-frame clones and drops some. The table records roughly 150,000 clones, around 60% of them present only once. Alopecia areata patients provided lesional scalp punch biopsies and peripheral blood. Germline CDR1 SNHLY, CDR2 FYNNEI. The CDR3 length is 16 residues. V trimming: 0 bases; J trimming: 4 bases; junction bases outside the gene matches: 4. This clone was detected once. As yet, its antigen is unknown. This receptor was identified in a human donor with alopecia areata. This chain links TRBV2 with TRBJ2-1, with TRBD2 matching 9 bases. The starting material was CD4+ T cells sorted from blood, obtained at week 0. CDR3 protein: CASSEAASGAYNEQFF. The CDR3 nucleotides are TGTGCCAGCAGTGAAGCGGCTAGCGGGGCATACAATGAGCAGTTCTTC.